A selection of T cell receptor beta chains follows, all from one sample in a study of human T cells and chemical hapten exposure. One entry per CDR3 protein, called by TCRdb with MiXCR from the RACE reads. The sample lists approximately 350,000 distinct CDR3 sequences, roughly 6.3% seen once, with approximately 5.4% in the top ten. The starting material was whole blood, obtained in connection with sensitization to the hapten diphenylcyclopropenone (DPC). All receptors derive from a woman aged 18-35 years with alopecia areata. Some clones in this sample may be carry-over from other donors' samples. The CDR3 runs from the conserved cysteine through the conserved F or W. The order of the fields is clone size, V gene, J gene, D gene, CDR3 DNA, CDR3 protein. D genes are given only for firm matches. The size entry is marked missing in some rows and otherwise reads once, few, many or a size class.

few	TRBV9	TRBJ2-1	.	TGTGCCAGCAGTGTACGACAGGAGCCTTCCAATGAGCAGTTCTTC	CASSVRQEPSNEQFF
many	TRBV14	TRBJ1-6	.	TGTGCCAGCAGCCACCCCTCCGTGGGGGAGGACAATTCACCCCTCCACTTT	CASSHPSVGEDNSPLHF
many	TRBV18	TRBJ1-5	.	TGTGCCAGCAGCGGGGACAATCAGCCCCAGCATTTT	CASSGDNQPQHF
.	TRBV29-1	TRBJ2-2	TRBD2	TGCAGCGTCGAAGGGACTACCGGGGGCGGGGAGCTGTTTTTT	CSVEGTTGGGELFF
few	TRBV7-6	TRBJ2-3	TRBD2	TGTGCCAGCAGCTCCCTAGCGGGGGGGCGGTCAGATACGCAGTATTTT	CASSSLAGGRSDTQYF
many	TRBV7-8	TRBJ2-1	TRBD1	TGTGCCAGCAGCCCACCTCGACAGGGCAATGAGCAGTTCTTC	CASSPPRQGNEQFF
few	TRBV4-3	TRBJ1-4	.	TGCGCCAGCAGCTGGAACAGGGAGGGTGATGAAAAACTGTTTTTT	CASSWNREGDEKLFF
few	TRBV27	TRBJ1-5	.	TGTGCCAGCAGTTCGGGGCCCAATCAGCCCCAGCATTTT	CASSSGPNQPQHF
few	TRBV13	TRBJ2-7	.	TGTGCCAGCAGCTTAAGCCCGGACGGTCTCGGCGAGCAGTACTTC	CASSLSPDGLGEQYF
.	TRBV20-1	TRBJ2-3	TRBD2	TGCAGTGCTAGAGGACTAGCGGGGGGGCTTATTACAGATACGCAGTATTTT	CSARGLAGGLITDTQYF
.	TRBV6-2/TRBV6-3	TRBJ1-5	.	TGTGCCAGCAGTTACGGCCAGGGAGCCAATCAGCCCCAGCATTTT	CASSYGQGANQPQHF
many	TRBV4-3	TRBJ1-5	TRBD1	TGCGCCAGCAGCCCCCAAACAGGGGAACCGTATAGCAATCAGCCCCAGCATTTT	CASSPQTGEPYSNQPQHF
many	TRBV12-3/TRBV12-4	TRBJ1-5	.	TGTGCCAGCAGTTTAGGGGCTAGCAATCAGCCCCAGCATTTT	CASSLGASNQPQHF
many	TRBV4-3	TRBJ2-2	.	TGCGCCAGCAGCCAAGATCTAAGGACGGGTCTCAACACCGGGGAGCTGTTTTTT	CASSQDLRTGLNTGELFF
.	TRBV4-2	TRBJ2-7	TRBD2	TGTGCCGGGAGCCGGGGGGTACTTAGGAACGAGCAGTACTTC	CAGSRGVLRNEQYF
many	TRBV3-1	TRBJ2-1	TRBD2	TGTGCCAGCAGCCAGGGGGGACTAGCGGGTTCAAGTGAGCAGTTCTTC	CASSQGGLAGSSEQFF
.	TRBV7-8	TRBJ2-3	TRBD2	TGTGCCAGCAGCTTAGGATATATACTAGCGGACACAGATACGCAGTATTTT	CASSLGYILADTDTQYF
.	TRBV19	TRBJ2-6	.	TGTGCCAGTAGTATTCTGGTCTCTGGGGCCAACGTCCTGACTTTC	CASSILVSGANVLTF
.	TRBV9	TRBJ2-5	.	TGTGCCAGCAGCCCCGCGGGGGCAGGCTATGAGACCCAGTACTTC	CASSPAGAGYETQYF
.	TRBV28	TRBJ2-3	TRBD2	TGTGCCAGCAGTTCAAGCGGGGGGATCACAGATACGCAGTATTTT	CASSSSGGITDTQYF
many	TRBV6-5	TRBJ2-7	.	TGTGCCAGCAGTTACGACCGTTCTCAAGGTTACGAGCAGTACTTC	CASSYDRSQGYEQYF
few	TRBV6-2/TRBV6-3	TRBJ2-7	.	TGTGCCAGCAGTTACTCGGCCGGGACGTACTACGAGCAGTACTTC	CASSYSAGTYYEQYF
many	TRBV18	TRBJ2-5	.	TGTGCCAGCTCACCATTGGGGTTTCAAGAGACCCAGTACTTC	CASSPLGFQETQYF
.	TRBV5-6	TRBJ2-1	.	TGTGCCAGCAGCTCGTCCAGGGACGGTGAGCAGTTCTTC	CASSSSRDGEQFF
many	TRBV6-5	TRBJ1-1	.	TGTGCCAGCAATGTAAGGGGGAACACTGAAGCTTTCTTT	CASNVRGNTEAFF
few	TRBV7-8	TRBJ1-6	TRBD1	TGTGCCAGCAGCTCAAGATCGGGACAGGGTCATTCACCCCTCCACTTT	CASSSRSGQGHSPLHF
.	TRBV7-2	TRBJ2-3	.	TGTGCCAGCAGCATAACAACTAGTCCTACGCAGTATTTT	CASSITTSPTQYF
few	TRBV4-3	TRBJ2-5	.	TGCGCCAGCAGCGCGTACATCCAAGAGACCCAGTACTTC	CASSAYIQETQYF
few	TRBV6-2/TRBV6-3	TRBJ1-5	.	TGTGCCAGCAGTTACTCTGAGAGTAGCAATCAGCCCCAGCATTTT	CASSYSESSNQPQHF
.	TRBV5-1	TRBJ2-1	TRBD2	TGCGCCAGCAGCTCGCGACTAGCGGGGACCCCAAGGGGTGAGCAGTTCTTC	CASSSRLAGTPRGEQFF
.	TRBV3-1	TRBJ2-3	.	TGTGCCAGTTACCTCAGGGGCGGTACGCAGTATTTT	CASYLRGGTQYF
many	TRBV4-3	TRBJ1-2	TRBD1	TGCGCCAGCAGCCAGATGACAGGGGGCTATGGCTACACCTTC	CASSQMTGGYGYTF
.	TRBV4-2	TRBJ2-6	.	TGTGCCAGCAGCCAAGACGGGAGAGCAGTCTCTGGGGCCAACGTCCTGACTTTC	CASSQDGRAVSGANVLTF
many	TRBV11-2	TRBJ2-5	.	TGTGCCAGCAGCTCCAGACTAGGAGAGACCCAGTACTTC	CASSSRLGETQYF
many	TRBV27	TRBJ1-6	TRBD1	TGTGCCAGCAAGGATACGACAGGGGGTTCACGGTCACCCCTCCACTTT	CASKDTTGGSRSPLHF
.	TRBV28	TRBJ1-1	.	TGTGCCAGCAGTCTAGGGAAAGGATACACTGAAGCTTTCTTT	CASSLGKGYTEAFF
few	TRBV12-3/TRBV12-4	TRBJ1-2	.	TGTGCCAGCAGTTTAAGGGAGGAAGTTGGCTACACCTTC	CASSLREEVGYTF
many	TRBV7-6	TRBJ1-1	.	TGTGCCAGCAGCCTGCATACCTTGAACACTGAAGCTTTCTTT	CASSLHTLNTEAFF
few	TRBV6-2/TRBV6-3	TRBJ2-3	TRBD1	TGTGCCAGCAGTTACTCTGACAGGGGGCGAGATACGCAGTATTTT	CASSYSDRGRDTQYF
many	TRBV4-3	TRBJ2-7	.	TGCGCCAGCAGCCAAGAAATTTCAGAATCCTACGAGCAGTACTTC	CASSQEISESYEQYF
many	TRBV7-2	TRBJ1-5	.	TGTGCCAGCAGCTTAGCCCCGGATCAGCCCCAGCATTTT	CASSLAPDQPQHF
.	TRBV27	TRBJ2-5	.	TGTGCCAGCAGTTCCGTGGACAAGGGGGGTTGGTACTTC	CASSSVDKGGWYF
many	TRBV15	TRBJ1-2	.	TGTGCCACCAGCAGAGGGACAGAAGCCTATGGCTACACCTTC	CATSRGTEAYGYTF
many	TRBV4-3	TRBJ2-5	TRBD2	TGCGCCAGCAGCCGTCTAGCGGGGGCCAAAGAGACCCAGTACTTC	CASSRLAGAKETQYF
.	TRBV28	TRBJ1-6	.	TGTGCCAGCAGTTTTGGTCTTGGAGTTGCACCCCTCCACTTT	CASSFGLGVAPLHF
.	TRBV7-2	TRBJ2-3	TRBD2	TGTGCCAGCAGCTTAGGGGTAGCGGGGTTCACAGATACGCAGTATTTT	CASSLGVAGFTDTQYF
.	TRBV4-3	TRBJ2-1	TRBD2	TGCGCCAGCAGCCAAGATCTTGGCGGGGGGGCAGGGGAGCAGTTCTTC	CASSQDLGGGAGEQFF
few	TRBV5-1	TRBJ2-6	TRBD1	TGCGCCAGCAGTCGTGGCCAGAGGACAGGGTCCTCTGGGGCCAACGTCCTGACTTTC	CASSRGQRTGSSGANVLTF
.	TRBV6-2/TRBV6-3	TRBJ2-3	.	TGTGCCAGCAGTTATGGGGGCAAGGGGGCAGATACGCAGTATTTT	CASSYGGKGADTQYF
.	TRBV10-3	TRBJ2-7	.	TGTGCCATCGGAGGGGGGGCGAGACCCGAGCAGTACTTC	CAIGGGARPEQYF
many	TRBV11-2	TRBJ1-1	.	TGTGCCAGCAGCTTGGGGGGTGGCGGCACTGAAGCTTTCTTT	CASSLGGGGTEAFF
.	TRBV21-1	TRBJ2-1	.	TGTGCCAGCAGCTCGGACAGGGGCCCTAATGAGCAGTTCTTC	CASSSDRGPNEQFF
many	TRBV12-3/TRBV12-4	TRBJ1-1	.	TGTGCCAGCAGCCCAACGGAGGTGAACGCTGAAGCTTTCTTT	CASSPTEVNAEAFF
few	TRBV6-2/TRBV6-3	TRBJ2-3	TRBD2	TGTGCCAGCAGTACTCCGCGGGGGACCACAGATACGCAGTATTTT	CASSTPRGTTDTQYF